This entry is about one T cell receptor beta chain. As originally analysed: Reference gene primer amplification gave nucleated cell count estimates. Using immunoSEQ multiplex PCR, the repertoire was profiled, and TCRdb retains in-frame clones only, with some absent. D and trimming come from the DNA, and the V and J calls and clone size come from that table. The sample lists some 80,000 clones; 75% to 90% were seen once. The sample originates from a study of blood T cell repertoires in COVID-19. Study at large: Sites in the United States, Italy and Spain provided acute and convalescent COVID-19 samples.

Sample: peripheral blood. The clonotype comes from a woman in her fifties or sixties with active or convalescent COVID-19.

CDR3 nucleotides: TGTGCCAGCACACAGGGGGACGAGCAGTACTTC. Protein sequence: CASTQGDEQYF. V is TRBV11-2 and J is TRBJ2-7; 8 nucleotides match TRBD1. The CDR3 consists of 11 residues. Germline V lookup: CDR1 SGHAT, CDR2 FQNNGV. After removal of 7 bases from V and 5 bases from J, the junction contained 1 base not matched to a gene.